The T cell receptor beta chain described here comes from a study of CD8+ T cells in alopecia areata. Trimming cost V 7 bases and J 7 bases, with 13 bases left between them. CDR1 is SEHNR and CDR2 is FQNEAQ in the germline V gene (reference sequence). The length of the CDR3 is 12 residues. cDNA serving as the sequencing template came from extracted, reverse transcribed RNA. TCRdb's copy holds only in-frame clones and misses some; the assay was immunoSEQ multiplex PCR. This sample yields some 170,000 clones, of which around 60% are seen a single time; roughly 14% belongs to the top ten. This sequence originates from a human donor with alopecia areata. This rearrangement joins TRBV7-9 to TRBJ1-1; D not certain. The specimen comprised CD4+ T cells sorted from blood, sampled at week 0. CDR3 region: CASTPAGGEAFF. The CDR3 bases are TGTGCCAGCACCCCAGCCGGAGGTGAAGCTTTCTTT.